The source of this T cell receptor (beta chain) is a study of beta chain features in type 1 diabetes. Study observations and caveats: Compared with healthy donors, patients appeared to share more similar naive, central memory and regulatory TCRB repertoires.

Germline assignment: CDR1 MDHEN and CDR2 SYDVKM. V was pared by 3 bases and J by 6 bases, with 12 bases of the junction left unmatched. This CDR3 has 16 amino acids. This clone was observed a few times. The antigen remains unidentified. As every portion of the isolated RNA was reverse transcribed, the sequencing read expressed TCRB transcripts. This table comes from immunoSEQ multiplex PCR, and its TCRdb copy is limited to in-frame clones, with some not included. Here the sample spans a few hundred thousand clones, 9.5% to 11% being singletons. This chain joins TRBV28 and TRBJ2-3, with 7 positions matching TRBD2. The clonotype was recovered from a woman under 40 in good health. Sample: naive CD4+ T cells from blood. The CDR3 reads CASSFTGGFGLDTQYF. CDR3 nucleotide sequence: TGTGCCAGCAGTTTTACGGGAGGTTTTGGCCTCGATACGCAGTATTTT. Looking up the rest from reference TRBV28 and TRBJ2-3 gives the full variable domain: DVKVTQSSRYLVKRTGEKVFLECVQDMDHENMFWYRQDPGLGLRLIYFSYDVKMKEKGDIPEGYSVSREKKERFSLILESASTNQTSMYLCASSFTGGFGLDTQYFGPGTRLTVL.